The present T cell receptor beta chain was sequenced within a study of radiation and T cells in renal cell carcinoma. Background on the study: Nephrectomy followed 15 Gy stereotactic body radiation by 4 weeks.

The CDR3 totals 18 residues. Germline V gene data show CDR1 as LNHDA and CDR2 as SQIVND (reference sequence). The V gene lost 11 bases and the J gene lost 6 bases, with 32 bases spanning the gap. Described time point: baseline pretreatment blood. Treatment here: 15 Gy SBRT to primary tumor, nephrectomy 4 weeks later. Radiation-treated patients gave blood at baseline, week 2 and week 4. This renal cell carcinoma was of the clear cell type. A word on this clone: Its target is unknown.

The protocol was immunoSEQ multiplex PCR, while the TCRdb copy is restricted to in-frame clones and leaves out a portion. The table lists some 100,000 clones, 82% of them singletons. Study-wide results and limits: No pretreatment tumor biopsies were available for baseline clonotypes.

The sequence derives from a man between 60 and 70 years old with renal cell carcinoma. The chain is built from TRBV19 and TRBJ2-1; D unclear. This material consisted of blood, taken from a patient whose treatment included radiotherapy and nephrectomy. In DNA, the CDR3 is TGTGCCTTTGATAGTATATGGTGGCGTAGGGCCAGGTCCAATGAGCAGTTCTTC. It translates to CAFDSIWWRRARSNEQFF.